The clone carrying this TCR beta chain has a count of ten or more. This entry comes from a study of patients and donors after allogeneic stem cell transplantation. One entry per CDR3 protein, called by TCRdb with MiXCR from the RT-PCR reads. Found here are about 230,000 distinct CDR3 sequences, about 14% of them singletons; the top ten hold more than 9%. Trimming cost V 1 base and J 2 bases, with 13 bases left between them. CDR1 and CDR2 from the germline V gene are SGHAT and FQNNGV. This CDR3 spans 16 amino acids. The chain has TRBV11-2 and TRBJ2-3; no firm D call. What was sequenced was blood, either unsorted or a sorted T cell fraction (not recorded which). The receptor's source is a human donor who was either an allogeneic HSCT recipient or a stem cell or donor lymphocyte infusion donor (not recorded which). It is not recorded whose cells these are; they may come from a transplant donor. CDR3 nucleotides: TGTGCCAGCAGCTTAGTTGGTAGCTATCCCACAGATACGCAGTATTTT. The encoded protein is CASSLVGSYPTDTQYF.